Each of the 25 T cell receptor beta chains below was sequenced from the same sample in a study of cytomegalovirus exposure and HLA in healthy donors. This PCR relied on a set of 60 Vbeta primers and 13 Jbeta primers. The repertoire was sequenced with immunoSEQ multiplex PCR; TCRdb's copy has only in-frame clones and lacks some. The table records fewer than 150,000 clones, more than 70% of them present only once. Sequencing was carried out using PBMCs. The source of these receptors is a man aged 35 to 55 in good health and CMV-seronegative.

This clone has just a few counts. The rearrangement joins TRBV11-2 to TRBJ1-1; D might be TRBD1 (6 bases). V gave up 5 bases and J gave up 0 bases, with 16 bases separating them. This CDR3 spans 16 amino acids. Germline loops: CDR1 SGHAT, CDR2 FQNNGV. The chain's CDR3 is CASSPRLGQMNTEAFF. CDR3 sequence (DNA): TGTGCCAGCAGCCCACGCCTTGGACAGATGAACACTGAAGCTTTCTTT. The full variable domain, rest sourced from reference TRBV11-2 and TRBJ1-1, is EAGVAQSPRYKIIEKRQSVAFWCNPISGHATLYWYQQILGQGPKLLIQFQNNGVVDDSQLPKDRFSAERLKGVDSTLKIQPAKLEDSAVYLCASSPRLGQMNTEAFFGQGTRLTVV.

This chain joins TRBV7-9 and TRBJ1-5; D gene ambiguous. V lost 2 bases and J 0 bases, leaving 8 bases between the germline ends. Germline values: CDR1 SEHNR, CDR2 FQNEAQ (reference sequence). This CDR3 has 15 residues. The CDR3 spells CASSLTSASNQPQHF. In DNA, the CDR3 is TGTGCCAGCAGCTTAACCAGTGCTAGCAATCAGCCCCAGCATTTT. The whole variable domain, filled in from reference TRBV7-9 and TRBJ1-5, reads DTGVSQNPRHKITKRGQNVTFRCDPISEHNRLYWYRQTLGQGPEFLTYFQNEAQLEKSRLLSDRFSAERPKGSFSTLEIQRTEQGDSAMYLCASSLTSASNQPQHFGDGTRLSIL.

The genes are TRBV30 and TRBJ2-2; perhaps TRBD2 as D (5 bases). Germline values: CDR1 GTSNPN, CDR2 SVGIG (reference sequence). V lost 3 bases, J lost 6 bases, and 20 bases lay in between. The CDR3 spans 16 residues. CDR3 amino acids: CAWSRYGVAFSGELFF. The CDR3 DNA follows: TGTGCCTGGAGCCGGTACGGGGTCGCCTTTTCCGGGGAGCTGTTTTTT.

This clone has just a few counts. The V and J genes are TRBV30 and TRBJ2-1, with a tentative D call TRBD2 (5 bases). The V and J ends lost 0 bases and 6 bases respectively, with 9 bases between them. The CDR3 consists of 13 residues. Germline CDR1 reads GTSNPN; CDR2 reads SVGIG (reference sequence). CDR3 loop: CAWSVRGLNEQFF. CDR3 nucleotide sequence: TGTGCCTGGAGTGTACGAGGACTCAATGAGCAGTTCTTC.

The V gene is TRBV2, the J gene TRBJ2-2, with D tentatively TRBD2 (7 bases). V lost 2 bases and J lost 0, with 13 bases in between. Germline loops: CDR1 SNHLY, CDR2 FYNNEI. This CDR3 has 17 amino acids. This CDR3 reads CASSERGGGANTGELFF. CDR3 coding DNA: TGTGCCAGCAGTGAAAGGGGGGGCGGGGCGAACACCGGGGAGCTGTTTTTT.

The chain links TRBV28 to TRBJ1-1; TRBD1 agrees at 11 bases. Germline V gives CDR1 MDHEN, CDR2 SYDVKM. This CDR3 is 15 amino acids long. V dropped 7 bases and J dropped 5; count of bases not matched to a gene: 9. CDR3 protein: CASTPGQGVDTEAFF. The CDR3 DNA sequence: TGTGCCAGCACACCGGGACAGGGGGTAGATACTGAAGCTTTCTTT.

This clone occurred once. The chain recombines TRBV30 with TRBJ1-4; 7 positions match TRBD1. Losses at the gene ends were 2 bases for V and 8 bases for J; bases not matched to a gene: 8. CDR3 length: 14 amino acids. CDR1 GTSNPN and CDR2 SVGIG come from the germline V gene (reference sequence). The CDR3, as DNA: TGTGCCTGGAGTCCAAGGACAGGAGGCGAAAAACTGTTTTTT. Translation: CAWSPRTGGEKLFF.

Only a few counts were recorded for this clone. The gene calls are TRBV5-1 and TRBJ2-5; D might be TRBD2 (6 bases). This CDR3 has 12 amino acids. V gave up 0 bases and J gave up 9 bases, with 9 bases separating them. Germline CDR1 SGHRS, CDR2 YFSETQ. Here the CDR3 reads CASSLEGEAQYF. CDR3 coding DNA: TGCGCCAGCAGCTTGGAAGGGGAGGCCCAGTACTTC.

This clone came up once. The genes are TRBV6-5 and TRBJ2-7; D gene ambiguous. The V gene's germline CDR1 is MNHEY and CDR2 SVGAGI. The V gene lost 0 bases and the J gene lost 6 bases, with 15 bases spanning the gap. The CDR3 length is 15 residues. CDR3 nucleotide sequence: TGTGCCAGCAGTTACTCGAGGAACGACCTAGGCGAGCAGTACTTC. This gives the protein CASSYSRNDLGEQYF.

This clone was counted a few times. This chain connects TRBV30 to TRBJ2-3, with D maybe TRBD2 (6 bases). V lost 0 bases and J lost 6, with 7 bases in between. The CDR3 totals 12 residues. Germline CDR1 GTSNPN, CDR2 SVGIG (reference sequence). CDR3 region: CAWSVGRDTQYF. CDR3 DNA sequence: TGTGCCTGGAGTGTAGGGAGGGATACGCAGTATTTT.

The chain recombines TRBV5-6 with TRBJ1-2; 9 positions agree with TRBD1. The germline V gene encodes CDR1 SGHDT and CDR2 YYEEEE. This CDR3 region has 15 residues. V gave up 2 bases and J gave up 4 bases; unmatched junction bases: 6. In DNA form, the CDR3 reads TGTGCCAGCAGCTTTTGGGACAGGGACCCCTATGGCTACACCTTC. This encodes CASSFWDRDPYGYTF.

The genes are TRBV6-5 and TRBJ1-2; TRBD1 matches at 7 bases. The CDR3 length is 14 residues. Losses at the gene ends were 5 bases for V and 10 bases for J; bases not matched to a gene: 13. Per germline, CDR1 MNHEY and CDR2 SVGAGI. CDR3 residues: CASSTRYRGVYYTF. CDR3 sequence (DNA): TGTGCCAGCAGTACCCGATACAGGGGTGTATACTACACCTTC.

CDR3 sequence: CASSLRFPPDRKVTYEQYF. The DNA for the CDR3 is TGTGCCAGCAGTTTACGCTTTCCCCCTGACAGAAAGGTTACCTACGAGCAGTACTTC. This chain uses TRBV27 with TRBJ2-7; the D gene is possibly TRBD1 (5 bases). The CDR3 contains 19 residues. Germline CDR1 reads MNHEY; CDR2 reads SMNVEV (reference sequence). V was shortened by 2 bases and J by 2 bases, with 25 bases between the two germline ends.

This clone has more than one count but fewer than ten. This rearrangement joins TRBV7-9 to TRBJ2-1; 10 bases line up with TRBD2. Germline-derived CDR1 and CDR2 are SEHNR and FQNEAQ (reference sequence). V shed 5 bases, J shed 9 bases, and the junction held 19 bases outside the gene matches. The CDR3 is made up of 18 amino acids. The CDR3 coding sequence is TGTGCCAGCAGCCTCAAGACCCGGCTAGCGGGGGTTAGTGGTGAGCAGTTCTTC. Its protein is CASSLKTRLAGVSGEQFF.

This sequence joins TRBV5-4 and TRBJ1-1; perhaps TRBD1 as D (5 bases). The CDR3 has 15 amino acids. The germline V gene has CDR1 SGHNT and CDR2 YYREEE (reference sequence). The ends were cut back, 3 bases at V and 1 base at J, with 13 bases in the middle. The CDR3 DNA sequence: TGTGCCAGCAGCTGGGGACTTACAGGGAACACTGAAGCTTTCTTT. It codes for CASSWGLTGNTEAFF.

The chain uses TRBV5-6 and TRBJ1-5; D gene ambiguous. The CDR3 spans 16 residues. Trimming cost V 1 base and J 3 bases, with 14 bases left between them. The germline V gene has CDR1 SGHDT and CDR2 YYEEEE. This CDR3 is CASSLNIRGFNQPQHF. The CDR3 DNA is TGTGCCAGCAGCTTGAACATTCGAGGTTTCAATCAGCCCCAGCATTTT.

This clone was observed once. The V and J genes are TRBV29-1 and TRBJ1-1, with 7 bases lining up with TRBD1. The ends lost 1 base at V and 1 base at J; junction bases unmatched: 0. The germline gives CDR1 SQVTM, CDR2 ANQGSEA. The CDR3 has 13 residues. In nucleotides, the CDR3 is TGCAGCGTTGAAGGACAGGGGAACACTGAAGCTTTCTTT. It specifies CSVEGQGNTEAFF.

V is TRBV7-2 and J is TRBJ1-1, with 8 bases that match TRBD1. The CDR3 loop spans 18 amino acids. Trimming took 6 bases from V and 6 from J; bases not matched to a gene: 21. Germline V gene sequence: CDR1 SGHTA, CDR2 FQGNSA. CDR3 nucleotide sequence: TGTGCCAGCAGTCTTGGACAGGGTGATTGGGGGGGTCACCCTGAAGCTTTCTTT. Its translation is CASSLGQGDWGGHPEAFF.

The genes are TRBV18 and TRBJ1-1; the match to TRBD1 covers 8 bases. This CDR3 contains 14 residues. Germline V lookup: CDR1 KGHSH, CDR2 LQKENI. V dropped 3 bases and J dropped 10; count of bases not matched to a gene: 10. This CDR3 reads CASSPTEEQGGAFF. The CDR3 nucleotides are TGTGCCAGCTCACCGACGGAAGAACAGGGGGGAGCTTTCTTT.

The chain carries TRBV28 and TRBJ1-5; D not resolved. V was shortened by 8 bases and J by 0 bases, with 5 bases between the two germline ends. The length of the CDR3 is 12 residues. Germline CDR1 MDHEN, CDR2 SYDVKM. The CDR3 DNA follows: TGTGCCAGCTGCGATAGCAATCAGCCCCAGCATTTT. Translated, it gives CASCDSNQPQHF.

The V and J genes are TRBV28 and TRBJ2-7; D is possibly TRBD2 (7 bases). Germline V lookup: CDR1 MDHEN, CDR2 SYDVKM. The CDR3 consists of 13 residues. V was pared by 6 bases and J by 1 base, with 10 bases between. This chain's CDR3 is CASREGGSYEQYF. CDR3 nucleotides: TGTGCCAGCAGAGAGGGGGGGTCCTACGAGCAGTACTTC.

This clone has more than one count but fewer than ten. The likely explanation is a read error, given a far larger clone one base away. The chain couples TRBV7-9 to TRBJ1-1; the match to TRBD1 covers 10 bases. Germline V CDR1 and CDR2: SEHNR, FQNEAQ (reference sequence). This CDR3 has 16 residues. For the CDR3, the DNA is TGTTCCAGCAGCTTTCCGGGGACAGGGGTGAACACTGAAGCTTTCTTT. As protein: CSSSFPGTGVNTEAFF.

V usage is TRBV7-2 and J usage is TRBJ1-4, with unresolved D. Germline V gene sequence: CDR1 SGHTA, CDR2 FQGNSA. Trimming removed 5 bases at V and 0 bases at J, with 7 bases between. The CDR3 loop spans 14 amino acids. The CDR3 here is CASSLFATNEKLFF. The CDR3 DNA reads TGTGCCAGCAGCCTTTTTGCAACTAATGAAAAACTGTTTTTT. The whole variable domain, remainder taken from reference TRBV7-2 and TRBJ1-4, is GAGVSQSPSNKVTEKGKDVELRCDPISGHTALYWYRQSLGQGLEFLIYFQGNSAPDKSGLPSDRFSAERTGGSVSTLTIQRTQQEDSAVYLCASSLFATNEKLFFGSGTQLSVL.

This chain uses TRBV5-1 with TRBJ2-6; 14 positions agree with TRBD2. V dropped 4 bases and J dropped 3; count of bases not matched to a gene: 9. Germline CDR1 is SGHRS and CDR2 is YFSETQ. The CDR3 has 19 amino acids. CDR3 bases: TGCGCCAGCAGCACTGGACTAGCGGGAGGCTGGGGTGGGGCCAACGTCCTGACTTTC. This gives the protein CASSTGLAGGWGGANVLTF.

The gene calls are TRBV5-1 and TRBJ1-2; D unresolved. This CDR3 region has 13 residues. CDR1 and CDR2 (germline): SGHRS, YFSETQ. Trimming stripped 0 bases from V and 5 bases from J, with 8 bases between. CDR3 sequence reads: CASSLATDYGYTF. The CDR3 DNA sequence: TGCGCCAGCAGCTTGGCGACTGATTATGGCTACACCTTC.